What follows are 13 T cell receptor beta chains derived from one specimen sequenced in a study of T-cell memory formation after mild COVID-19. MiXCR, applied by TCRdb to the 5' RACE reads, yields one record per CDR3 protein. The data contain around 140,000 distinct CDR3 sequences, under 25% of them seen just once; the ten biggest clones take up around 2.5%. Sequenced material: PBMCs or a T cell subset sorted from them (not recorded which). Receptor source: an adult woman who had mild COVID-19 (a few samples of this study predate the infection). Cell type and time point are not known.

This clonotype occurred a few times. The chain employs TRBV12-3 or TRBV12-4 and TRBJ2-3; 15 bases agree with TRBD2. This CDR3 has 18 residues. The V gene end was trimmed by 3 bases and the J gene end by 0 bases; junction bases not matched to a gene: 4. CDR3 residues: CASSFSGTSGGSTDTQYF. CDR3 coding DNA: TGTGCCAGCAGTTTTTCCGGGACTAGCGGGGGGAGCACAGATACGCAGTATTTT.

There are a few counts of this clonotype. V usage is TRBV19 and J usage is TRBJ2-3; D is possibly TRBD2 (6 bases). Trimming stripped 4 bases from V and 5 bases from J, with 13 bases between. This CDR3 has 14 amino acids. CDR1 and CDR2 from the germline V gene are LNHDA and SQIVND (reference sequence). The CDR3 nucleotides are TGTGCCAGTAGTAGGGGCCTCGGGGGAGATACGCAGTATTTT. It translates to CASSRGLGGDTQYF. The whole variable domain, filled in from reference TRBV19 and TRBJ2-3, reads DGGITQSPKYLFRKEGQNVTLSCEQNLNHDAMYWYRQDPGQGLRLIYYSQIVNDFQKGDIAEGYSVSREKKESFPLTVTSAQKNPTAFYLCASSRGLGGDTQYFGPGTRLTVL.

This clonotype has only a few counts. The rearrangement uses TRBV6-5 and TRBJ2-7; no reliable D call. From germline, CDR1 is MNHEY and CDR2 SVGAGI. CDR3 length: 14 amino acids. Trimming took off 6 bases at V and 3 bases at J, with 15 bases between the two ends. The CDR3 region is CASSPRHGNYEQYF. CDR3 sequence (DNA): TGTGCCAGCAGCCCCCGACATGGGAACTACGAGCAGTACTTC.

This chain joins TRBV7-7 and TRBJ2-1; D may be TRBD1 or TRBD2 (6 bases each). The germline gives CDR1 SSHAT, CDR2 FNYEAQ (reference sequence). Trimming cost V 5 bases and J 1 base, with 9 bases left between them. The CDR3 runs 14 residues. The CDR3 is CASSAGQSYNEQFF. CDR3 coding DNA: TGTGCCAGCAGCGCGGGACAATCCTACAATGAGCAGTTCTTC.

The CDR3 here is CASSWAGHLNTEAFF. DNA for the CDR3: TGTGCCAGCAGTTGGGCGGGACACCTGAACACTGAAGCTTTCTTT. This rearrangement joins TRBV6-5 to TRBJ1-1, with D tentatively TRBD1 (6 bases). Trimming took off 4 bases at V and 0 bases at J, with 12 bases between the two ends. The germline gives CDR1 MNHEY, CDR2 SVGAGI. The CDR3 has 15 amino acids.

This clonotype was seen at least ten times. The V and J genes are TRBV3-1 and TRBJ2-2; the D is unclear. Germline lookup yields CDR1 LGHDT and CDR2 YNNKEL (reference sequence). V was shortened by 4 bases and J by 3 bases, with 15 bases between the two germline ends. The CDR3 runs 16 residues. Here the CDR3 DNA reads TGTGCCAGCAGCCCACGATCGCCCTTTTACACCGGGGAGCTGTTTTTT. As protein: CASSPRSPFYTGELFF.

The chain combines TRBV7-9 with TRBJ1-2; D might be TRBD1 (6 bases). The V gene's germline CDR1 is SEHNR and CDR2 FQNEAQ (reference sequence). V was trimmed by 4 bases and J by 7 bases, leaving 13 bases between them. CDR3 length equals 13 residues. The CDR3 spells CASSSTGFPGYTF. CDR3 coding DNA: TGTGCCAGCAGCTCAACAGGGTTCCCTGGCTACACCTTC.

This clonotype was picked up a small number of times. This chain connects TRBV24-1 to TRBJ2-1, with 8 bases lining up with TRBD2. CDR1 is KGHDR and CDR2 is SFDVKD in the germline V gene. The CDR3 length is 16 residues. With V trimmed by 0 bases and J by 4 bases, 4 bases remained unmatched. CDR3 amino acids: CATSDLTASGYNEQFF. Written as DNA, the CDR3 is TGTGCCACCAGTGATTTGACGGCTAGCGGGTACAATGAGCAGTTCTTC.

Concerning this clonotype: Because the CDR3's place on the DNA is in doubt, the DNA is left out and the CDR3 is given as listed by TCRdb. The chain uses TRBV20-1 and TRBJ2-4; the table assigns TRBD1, which was not confirmed against the DNA. Germline-derived CDR1 and CDR2 are DFQATT and SNEGSKA (reference sequence). Counting both end residues, the CDR3 totals 18 amino acids. CDR3 amino acids: CSARVGPGIRLAKNIKYF.

This clonotype has only a few counts. The rearrangement uses TRBV7-9 and TRBJ1-1; no firm D call. Germline CDR1 SEHNR, CDR2 FQNEAQ (reference sequence). V shed 8 bases and J shed 0 bases, with 10 bases lying between them. The CDR3 extends over 13 amino acids. CDR3 DNA: TGTGCCAGCCGTCGGCCCTTGAACACTGAAGCTTTCTTT. It specifies CASRRPLNTEAFF.

The genes are TRBV9 and TRBJ1-6, with a tentative D call TRBD1 (6 bases). The germline V gene has CDR1 SGDLS and CDR2 YYNGEE. The CDR3 sequence is 13 residues long. V dropped 3 bases and J dropped 6 bases, with 7 bases sitting between them. CDR3 coding DNA: TGTGCCAGCAGCGCGGACAGTAATTCACCCCTCCACTTT. Its protein is CASSADSNSPLHF.

The chain employs TRBV5-1 and TRBJ2-3; 7 bases are a match to TRBD2. CDR1 and CDR2 (germline): SGHRS, YFSETQ. The CDR3 totals 17 residues. V was pared by 5 bases and J by 4 bases, with 16 bases of the junction left unmatched. As DNA, the CDR3 is TGCGCCAGCAGGAAGTACCCTGGGCTAGCGGATTCAGATACGCAGTATTTT. Translated: CASRKYPGLADSDTQYF. Together with reference TRBV5-1 and TRBJ2-3, the CDR3 gives the full variable domain: KAGVTQTPRYLIKTRGQQVTLSCSPISGHRSVSWYQQTPGQGLQFLFEYFSETQRNKGNFPGRFSGRQFSNSRSEMNVSTLELGDSALYLCASRKYPGLADSDTQYFGPGTRLTVL.

The chain uses TRBV28 and TRBJ1-6, with 8 bases matching TRBD1. This CDR3 spans 15 amino acids. Trimming took 6 bases from V and 6 from J; bases not matched to a gene: 7. The germline V gene has CDR1 MDHEN and CDR2 SYDVKM. CDR3 protein: CASRRTGRGNSPLHF. The DNA for the CDR3 is TGTGCCAGCAGGAGGACAGGGCGGGGTAATTCACCCCTCCACTTT.